Listed below are T cell receptor beta chains from one sample, sequenced in a study of vaccination and CD4 T cells after COVID-19. Their recognized antigens are unknown. TCRdb re-called the PCR reads with MiXCR, one entry per CDR3 protein. The data show about 4,400 distinct CDR3 sequences, with approximately 19% seen just once and approximately 16% held by the top ten. The specimen sequenced was CD4+ T cells from blood, cultured in vitro. These TCRs come from a human donor who had recovered from COVID-19. Both conserved end residues are part of each CDR3. D genes are given only for firm matches. Rows give clone size only sometimes, using once, few, many, or a class for an expanded clone.

CDR3aa: CASSLLGNGYTF; CDR3nt: TGTGCCAGCAGTTTATTGGGGAATGGCTACACCTTC; j_gene: TRBJ1-2; v_gene: TRBV12-3/TRBV12-4; d_gene: -; abundance: few
CDR3aa: CASSEGRNYHGYTF; CDR3nt: TGTGCCAGCAGTGAAGGTCGAAATTATCATGGCTACACCTTC; j_gene: TRBJ1-2; v_gene: TRBV6-1; d_gene: -; abundance: few
CDR3aa: CSARDYGQGGDEQFF; CDR3nt: TGCAGTGCTAGAGATTACGGACAGGGTGGGGATGAGCAGTTCTTC; j_gene: TRBJ2-1; v_gene: TRBV20-1; d_gene: TRBD1; abundance: medium-sized
CDR3aa: CAISGDRNYGYTF; CDR3nt: TGTGCCATCAGTGGGGACAGAAACTATGGCTACACCTTC; j_gene: TRBJ1-2; v_gene: TRBV10-3; d_gene: TRBD1; abundance: -
CDR3aa: CASRRGGENTEAFF; CDR3nt: TGTGCCAGCAGGAGGGGAGGGGAAAACACTGAAGCTTTCTTT; j_gene: TRBJ1-1; v_gene: TRBV6-1; d_gene: -; abundance: few
CDR3aa: CASRSGQTGNTIYF; CDR3nt: TGTGCCAGCAGATCGGGACAGACTGGAAACACCATATATTTT; j_gene: TRBJ1-3; v_gene: TRBV6-1; d_gene: TRBD1; abundance: medium-sized
CDR3aa: CSARVAEKLFF; CDR3nt: TGCAGTGCCCGGGTCGCCGAAAAACTGTTTTTT; j_gene: TRBJ1-4; v_gene: TRBV20-1; d_gene: -; abundance: medium-sized
CDR3aa: CSARRNNSPLHF; CDR3nt: TGCAGTGCTAGACGAAATAATTCACCCCTCCACTTT; j_gene: TRBJ1-6; v_gene: TRBV20-1; d_gene: -; abundance: medium-sized
CDR3aa: CASSLARSSDSSLHF; CDR3nt: TGCGCCAGCAGCTTGGCCAGGAGTTCTGATTCTTCCCTCCACTTT; j_gene: TRBJ1-6; v_gene: TRBV5-1; d_gene: -; abundance: few
CDR3aa: CAWNPTGISYEQYF; CDR3nt: TGTGCCTGGAACCCGACAGGGATCTCCTACGAGCAGTACTTC; j_gene: TRBJ2-7; v_gene: TRBV30; d_gene: TRBD1; abundance: few
CDR3aa: CASSDRVTDTQYF; CDR3nt: TGTGCCAGCAGTGACAGGGTCACAGATACGCAGTATTTT; j_gene: TRBJ2-3; v_gene: TRBV6-4; d_gene: -; abundance: large
CDR3aa: CASNTLRPEKGERNYGYTF; CDR3nt: TGTGCCAGCAATACCTTACGGCCGGAGAAAGGAGAGAGAAACTATGGCTACACCTTC; j_gene: TRBJ1-2; v_gene: TRBV6-1; d_gene: -; abundance: few
CDR3aa: CAWSGAPLTNEQFF; CDR3nt: TGTGCCTGGAGTGGGGCCCCTCTTACAAATGAGCAGTTCTTC; j_gene: TRBJ2-1; v_gene: TRBV30; d_gene: -; abundance: medium-sized
CDR3aa: CSAREEDRIRQGAGEQFF; CDR3nt: TGCAGTGCTAGAGAGGAGGACCGGATACGACAGGGGGCTGGTGAGCAGTTCTTC; j_gene: TRBJ2-1; v_gene: TRBV20-1; d_gene: TRBD1; abundance: few
CDR3aa: CASSRGGQTGANVLTF; CDR3nt: TGTGCCAGCAGCCGAGGGGGCCAGACTGGGGCCAACGTCCTGACTTTC; j_gene: TRBJ2-6; v_gene: TRBV3-1; d_gene: TRBD1; abundance: -
CDR3aa: CASSLRMNTEAFF; CDR3nt: TGTGCCAGCAGTTTGAGGATGAACACTGAAGCTTTCTTT; j_gene: TRBJ1-1; v_gene: TRBV12-3/TRBV12-4; d_gene: -; abundance: -
CDR3aa: CASSSGTGRTFF; CDR3nt: TGTGCCAGCAGCAGCGGGACAGGGAGAACTTTCTTT; j_gene: TRBJ1-1; v_gene: TRBV3-1; d_gene: TRBD1; abundance: few
CDR3aa: CASSLAFLGDSPLHF; CDR3nt: TGCGCCAGCAGCTTGGCCTTTTTGGGTGATTCACCCCTCCACTTT; j_gene: TRBJ1-6; v_gene: TRBV5-1; d_gene: -; abundance: few
CDR3aa: CASSLLAGVSGKTQYF; CDR3nt: TGTGCCAGCAGCCTTCTAGCGGGAGTCTCAGGGAAGACCCAGTACTTC; j_gene: TRBJ2-5; v_gene: TRBV6-1; d_gene: TRBD2; abundance: medium-sized
CDR3aa: CASTPDRIAPEAFF; CDR3nt: TGTGCCAGCACCCCTGACAGGATCGCCCCTGAAGCTTTCTTT; j_gene: TRBJ1-1; v_gene: TRBV28; d_gene: -; abundance: -
CDR3aa: CASSPGGTGVNTEAFF; CDR3nt: TGTGCCAGCTCTCCGGGAGGGACAGGGGTGAACACTGAAGCTTTCTTT; j_gene: TRBJ1-1; v_gene: TRBV18; d_gene: TRBD1; abundance: few
CDR3aa: CAWSPDRESPLHF; CDR3nt: TGTGCCTGGAGTCCCGACCGAGAGTCACCCCTCCACTTT; j_gene: TRBJ1-6; v_gene: TRBV30; d_gene: -; abundance: few
CDR3aa: CASSGDRGGHGYTF; CDR3nt: TGTGCCAGCAGTGGGGACAGGGGAGGGCATGGCTACACCTTC; j_gene: TRBJ1-2; v_gene: TRBV6-1; d_gene: TRBD1; abundance: -
CDR3aa: CASSPGGAYGYTF; CDR3nt: TGTGCCAGCAGCCCCGGTGGGGCCTATGGCTACACCTTC; j_gene: TRBJ1-2; v_gene: TRBV7-2; d_gene: -; abundance: few
CDR3aa: CASSLQGLRNTGELFF; CDR3nt: TGTGCCAGCAGCCTTCAGGGGCTCCGGAACACCGGGGAGCTGTTTTTT; j_gene: TRBJ2-2; v_gene: TRBV7-3; d_gene: -; abundance: few
CDR3aa: CSAHRGERRFF; CDR3nt: TGCAGTGCGCACAGGGGCGAACGTCGGTTCTTC; j_gene: TRBJ2-1; v_gene: TRBV20-1; d_gene: TRBD1; abundance: few
CDR3aa: CAWSVGQRYSPLHF; CDR3nt: TGTGCCTGGAGTGTTGGCCAGCGGTATTCACCCCTCCACTTT; j_gene: TRBJ1-6; v_gene: TRBV30; d_gene: -; abundance: few
CDR3aa: CSARRDSYIQETQYF; CDR3nt: TGCAGTGCTAGGAGGGACTCCTATATCCAAGAGACCCAGTACTTC; j_gene: TRBJ2-5; v_gene: TRBV20-1; d_gene: -; abundance: few